This T cell receptor (beta chain) was found in a study of T cell changes during pregnancy in multiple sclerosis. The repertoire was sequenced with immunoSEQ multiplex PCR; TCRdb's copy has only in-frame clones and lacks some. The table lists around 19,000 clones, about 84% of them singletons. This CDR3 contains 14 residues. CDR1 is MNHEY and CDR2 is SMNVEV in the germline V gene (reference sequence). Trimming pared 6 bases from V and 1 base from J, leaving 12 bases between. The source is a female donor with multiple sclerosis, enrolled in a pregnancy study. This chain uses TRBV27 with TRBJ1-1; D is perhaps TRBD1 (6 bases). Here the sequenced sample was CD8+ T cells from peripheral blood mononuclear cells, taken after pregnancy. CDR3 in DNA: TGTGCCAGCAGGGTACAGGGATCGAACACTGAAGCTTTCTTT. Its protein product is CASRVQGSNTEAFF.